These 12 T cell receptor beta chains originate from one sample sequenced in a study of T-cell memory formation after mild COVID-19 (dated by TCRdb to the early 2020s). The receptor library was made with 5' RACE. Sequencing instrument: Illumina NovaSeq 6000. Using fastp trimming at Q25 and MiXCR clonotype assembly, TCRdb reanalyzed the public sequencing data and kept in-frame beta chains. Rows merge per CDR3 protein into single entries with the most common DNA and genes. The table for this sample lists a few hundred thousand distinct CDR3 sequences; under 25% of them were counted only once. The biggest ten clones account for roughly an eighth of the sample. The sequencing input was PBMCs or a T cell subset sorted from them (not recorded which). The receptors originated from an adult woman who had mild COVID-19 (a few samples of this study predate the infection). The sample titles of this study are shuffled in the database, so cell type and time point are left out; the donor was told from shared clones.

The V call is TRBV9, the J call TRBJ2-1, with 12 bases that match TRBD1. Unmatched junction bases numbered 8, after V lost 4 bases and J lost 6 bases. CDR1 is SGDLS and CDR2 is YYNGEE in the germline V gene. The CDR3 loop spans 16 amino acids. CDR3 sequence (DNA): TGTGCCAGCAGCACGGGACAGGGGGCCGTTTTCAATGAGCAGTTCTTC. Translated: CASSTGQGAVFNEQFF.

This clonotype appeared a single time. The chain joins TRBV5-5 to TRBJ2-5, with D maybe TRBD2 (5 bases). This CDR3 has 12 amino acids. Trimming took off 6 bases at V and 5 bases at J, with 11 bases between the two ends. Germline values: CDR1 SGHKS, CDR2 YYEKEE (reference sequence). The CDR3 DNA reads as TGTGCCAGCAACCTACGGAGGGAGACCCAGTACTTC. Encoded protein: CASNLRRETQYF.

The chain is built from TRBV10-1 and TRBJ2-1; perhaps TRBD1 as D (6 bases). From germline, CDR1 is WNHNN and CDR2 SYGVQD (reference sequence). V gave up 5 bases and J gave up 5 bases, with 13 bases separating them. The CDR3 length is 14 residues. CDR3 loop: CASSPAGENNEQFF. CDR3 bases: TGCGCCAGCAGTCCAGCAGGGGAAAACAATGAGCAGTTCTTC.

The chain is built from TRBV6-2 or TRBV6-3 and TRBJ2-7; 11 bases match TRBD2. The CDR3 is 17 amino acids. V lost 2 bases to trimming and J lost 3 bases; unmatched junction nucleotides: 9. Germline V CDR1 and CDR2: MNHEY, SVGEGT. The CDR3 bases are TGTGCCAGCAGTTACGGGCTAGCGGGAGGTACTAACTACGAGCAGTACTTC. Translating gives CASSYGLAGGTNYEQYF.

Only a few counts were recorded for this clonotype. V is TRBV5-4 and J is TRBJ2-2; a weak D match, TRBD2 (6 bases). The CDR3 totals 16 residues. CDR1 is SGHNT, CDR2 YYREEE, per germline (reference sequence). V lost 2 bases and J 0 bases, leaving 11 bases between the germline ends. This CDR3 reads CASSFGGKANTGELFF. DNA of the CDR3: TGTGCCAGCAGCTTCGGGGGAAAGGCGAACACCGGGGAGCTGTTTTTT.

The table lists this clonotype with a few counts. The V call is TRBV20-1, the J call TRBJ1-1; no clear D gene. CDR1 and CDR2 (germline): DFQATT, SNEGSKA (reference sequence). The length of the CDR3 is 11 residues. V lost 3 bases and J lost 4, with 6 bases in between. The CDR3 spells CSARVLTEAFF. CDR3 in DNA: TGCAGTGCTAGGGTACTCACTGAAGCTTTCTTT.

The genes are TRBV4-1 and TRBJ1-2, with 7 bases that match TRBD1. Trimming at V came to 6 bases and at J to 4 bases, leaving 11 bases not matched to a gene. The CDR3 is 15 amino acids. Per the germline V gene, CDR1 is MGHRA and CDR2 is YSYEKL. CDR3 sequence: CASSPTGNGVYGYTF. CDR3 in DNA: TGCGCCAGCAGTCCGACAGGGAATGGGGTCTATGGCTACACCTTC.

This clonotype was detected only a few times. This rearrangement joins TRBV15 to TRBJ2-7; 10 bases fit TRBD2. V lost 3 bases, J lost 3 bases, and 5 bases stayed unmatched. From germline, CDR1 is LNHNV and CDR2 YYDKDF (reference sequence). CDR3 length equals 15 residues. The CDR3 DNA reads TGTGCCACCAGCAGTAGCGGGAGGCTCCTCTACGAGCAGTACTTC. It specifies CATSSSGRLLYEQYF.

The rearrangement links TRBV20-1 to TRBJ2-7, with D possibly matching TRBD1 (5 bases). Looked up from germline, CDR1 is DFQATT and CDR2 is SNEGSKA (reference sequence). This CDR3 comprises 13 residues. V lost 2 bases to trimming and J lost 0 bases, with 8 bases between them. CDR3 coding DNA: TGCAGTGCTAGACCCAGGGTCTCCTACGAGCAGTACTTC. As protein: CSARPRVSYEQYF.

On this clonotype itself: The junction shows a germline mismatch at one end, possibly a read error. V usage is TRBV19 and J usage is TRBJ2-7, with D unclear. From germline, CDR1 is LNHDA and CDR2 SQIVND (reference sequence). The CDR3 loop spans 14 amino acids. Here the CDR3 reads CASSMTLSSPEQYF. CDR3 bases: TGTGCAAGTAGTATGACATTGTCGAGTCCCGAGCAGTACTTC. Drawing the rest from reference TRBV19 and TRBJ2-7, the complete variable domain is DGGITQSPKYLFRKEGQNVTLSCEQNLNHDAMYWYRQDPGQGLRLIYYSQIVNDFQKGDIAEGYSVSREKKESFPLTVTSAQKNPTAFYLCASSMTLSSPEQYFGPGTRLTVT.

This clonotype was seen a handful of times. The V call is TRBV7-2, the J call TRBJ2-7; the D gene is possibly TRBD1 (5 bases). This CDR3 is 13 amino acids long. V was shortened by 4 bases and J by 3 bases, with 10 bases between the two germline ends. Looked up from germline, CDR1 is SGHTA and CDR2 is FQGNSA. The CDR3 loop reads CASSSQRGYEQYF. CDR3 nucleotide sequence: TGTGCCAGCAGCTCCCAAAGGGGCTACGAGCAGTACTTC.

V usage is TRBV4-1 and J usage is TRBJ1-1; D not resolved. CDR1 and CDR2 (germline): MGHRA, YSYEKL. This CDR3 spans 15 amino acids. V lost 0 bases, J lost 3 bases, and 11 bases lay in between. CDR3: CASSQDPSLYTEAFF. Here the CDR3 DNA reads TGCGCCAGCAGCCAAGATCCTAGCTTATACACTGAAGCTTTCTTT.